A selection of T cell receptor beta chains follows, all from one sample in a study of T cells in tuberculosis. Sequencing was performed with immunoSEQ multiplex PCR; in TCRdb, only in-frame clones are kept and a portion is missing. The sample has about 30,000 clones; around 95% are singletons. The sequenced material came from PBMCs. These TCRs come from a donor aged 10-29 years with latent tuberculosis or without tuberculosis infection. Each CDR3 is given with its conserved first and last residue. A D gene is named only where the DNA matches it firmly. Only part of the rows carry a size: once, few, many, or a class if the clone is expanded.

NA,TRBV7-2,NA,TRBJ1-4,TGTGCCAGCAGCCCAGACTTGGGTTTTGAAAAACTGTTTTTT,CASSPDLGFEKLFF
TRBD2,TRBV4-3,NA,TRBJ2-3,TGCGCCAGCAGCCAAGCTTTAGCGGGGGGGAGCACAGATACGCAGTATTTT,CASSQALAGGSTDTQYF
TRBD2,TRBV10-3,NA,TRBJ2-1,TGTGCCATCAGTGAGCCGGGACTAGCGGGAGGGCTGAATGAGCAGTTCTTC,CAISEPGLAGGLNEQFF
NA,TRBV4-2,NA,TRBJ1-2,TGTGCCAGCAGCCAGGCAGGGTTGGAGAGCTATGGCTACACCTTC,CASSQAGLESYGYTF
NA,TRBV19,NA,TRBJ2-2,TGTGCCAGTAGTATTACAGGGTACACCGGGGAGCTGTTTTTT,CASSITGYTGELFF
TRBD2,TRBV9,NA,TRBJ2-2,TGTGCCAGCAGTACTAGCGGGGGGACGAACACCGGGGAGCTGTTTTTT,CASSTSGGTNTGELFF
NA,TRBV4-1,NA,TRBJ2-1,TGCGCCAGCAGCCACCCATTGAGCTCCTACAATGAGCAGTTCTTC,CASSHPLSSYNEQFF
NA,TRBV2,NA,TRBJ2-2,TGTGCCAGCAGCCCCGAGGCATTGGCCGGGGAGCTGTTTTTT,CASSPEALAGELFF
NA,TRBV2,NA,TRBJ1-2,TGTGCCAGCAGTGAACTGGGCAGTCAGGGGTACGGCTACACCTTC,CASSELGSQGYGYTF
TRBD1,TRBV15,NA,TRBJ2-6,TGTGCCACCAGCAGGGGGACAGGGTCTGGGGCCAACGTCCTGACTTTC,CATSRGTGSGANVLTF
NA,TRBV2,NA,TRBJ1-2,TGTGCCAGCAGCATCACGGGAAACTATGGCTACACCTTC,CASSITGNYGYTF
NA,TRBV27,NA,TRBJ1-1,TGTGCCAGCAGTTACAGGGTGACGTGGGTGAACACTGAAGCTTTCTTT,CASSYRVTWVNTEAFF
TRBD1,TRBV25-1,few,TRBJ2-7,TGTGCCAGCAGTGAAGAAAGGGGGCACGACTACGAGCAGTACTTC,CASSEERGHDYEQYF
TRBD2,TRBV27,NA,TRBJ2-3,TGTGCCAGCAGTCCTGGACTAGCGGGAGTTTCAGATACGCAGTATTTT,CASSPGLAGVSDTQYF